This TCR beta chain was captured by sequencing in a study of blood T cell repertoires in COVID-19. Overall study context: Sample material is recorded as cDNA or gDNA derived from T cells, B-cell-depleted T cells, or PBMCs.

In the authors' methods: Estimation of nucleated cell counts relied on the amplification of reference gene primers. Clones were read by immunoSEQ multiplex PCR, and TCRdb kept only the in-frame ones, dropping some. Clone size and V and J calls were adopted from that table, with D and trimming inferred from the DNA. The sample includes roughly 400,000 clones, approximately 91% of them seen just once. Across about 22 US areas, participants ranged in age from roughly 18 to 89 years. Exposed study participants had met a COVID-19 case within 2 weeks before entry. Germline CDR1 reads WSHSY; CDR2 reads SAAADI. V lost 5 bases, J lost 2 bases, and 12 bases stayed unmatched. This CDR3 region has 18 residues.

The TCR comes from a woman between 18 and 29 years old who had been exposed to COVID-19. Sequenced material: PBMCs or T cells enriched from blood (not recorded which). The rearrangement uses TRBV10-2 and TRBJ2-4, with 10 positions matching TRBD1. CDR3 bases: TGCGCCAGCAGTAGGTCAGTGGGGACAGGGGTCACCAAAAACATTCAGTACTTC. Translation: CASSRSVGTGVTKNIQYF.